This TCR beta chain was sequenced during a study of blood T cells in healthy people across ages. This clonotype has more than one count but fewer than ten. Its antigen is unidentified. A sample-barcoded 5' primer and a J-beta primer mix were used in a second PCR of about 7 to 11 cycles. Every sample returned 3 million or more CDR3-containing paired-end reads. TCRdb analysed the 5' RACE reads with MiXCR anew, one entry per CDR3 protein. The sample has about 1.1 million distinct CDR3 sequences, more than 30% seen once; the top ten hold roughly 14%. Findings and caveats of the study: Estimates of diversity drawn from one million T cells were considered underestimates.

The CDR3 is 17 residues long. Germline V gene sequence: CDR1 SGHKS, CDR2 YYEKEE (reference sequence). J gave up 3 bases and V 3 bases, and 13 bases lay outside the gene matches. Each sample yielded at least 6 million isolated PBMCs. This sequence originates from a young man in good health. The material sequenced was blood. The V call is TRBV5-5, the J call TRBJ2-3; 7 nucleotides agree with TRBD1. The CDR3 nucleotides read TGTGCCAGCAGCTCAGGATACGGACAGGTCCAGACAGATACGCAGTATTTT. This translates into CASSSGYGQVQTDTQYF.